Below are 31 T cell receptor beta chains sequenced from a single sample in a study of T cell changes during pregnancy in multiple sclerosis (dated by TCRdb to about 2019). Library creation used the immunoSEQ multiplex PCR assay. TCRdb took over this immuneACCESS table, retaining in-frame rearrangements with V and J assigned. Such tables are incomplete; in checked studies, under half of the missing clones stem from an unresolved V gene, and the remainder is unexplained. The table for this sample lists some 70,000 clones; about 90% of them were counted only once. Together, the top ten hold about 1.5% of the sample. This specimen consisted of peripheral blood, obtained in the second trimester of pregnancy. The receptors were gathered from a female donor in good health, enrolled as a control in a pregnancy study.

This clone was found a few times. V is TRBV14 and J is TRBJ2-7; tentative D call: TRBD2 (5 bases). Trimming removed 1 base from V and 3 bases from J, with 10 bases in between. Germline values: CDR1 SGHDN, CDR2 FVKESK. There are 14 residues in the CDR3. This CDR3 is CASSQGPLVYEQYF. The CDR3 bases are TGTGCCAGCAGCCAAGGGCCACTAGTCTACGAGCAGTACTTC. The full variable domain, completed using reference TRBV14 and TRBJ2-7, is EAGVTQFPSHSVIEKGQTVTLRCDPISGHDNLYWYRRVMGKEIKFLLHFVKESKQDESGMPNNRFLAERTGGTYSTLKVQPAELEDSGVYFCASSQGPLVYEQYFGPGTRLTVT.

The chain has TRBV21-1 and TRBJ2-7; TRBD1 is the table's D call and was not checked against the DNA. TRBV21-1 is a pseudogene segment. The CDR3 runs 16 residues. This CDR3 reads CASSKAGTGSSYEQYF. For the CDR3, the DNA is TGTGCCAGCAGCAAAGCCGGGACAGGTTCCTCCTACGAGCAGTACTTC.

This clone came up once. The CDR3 here is CASSQEMNTEAFF. CDR3 nucleotide sequence: TGTGCCAGCTCCCAAGAGATGAACACTGAAGCTTTCTTT. The genes are TRBV18 and TRBJ1-1; D is unclear. Germline values: CDR1 KGHSH, CDR2 LQKENI. The CDR3 has 13 residues. V lost 6 bases, J lost 0 bases, and 8 bases lay in between.

This clone has a handful of counts. The chain links TRBV6-6 to TRBJ2-7; 7 positions agree with TRBD1. Germline lookup yields CDR1 MNHNY and CDR2 SVGAGI (reference sequence). The CDR3 length is 16 residues. V shed 4 bases, J shed 0 bases, and the junction held 9 bases outside the gene matches. The CDR3 loop reads CASSSTGVSSSYEQYF. The CDR3 DNA reads TGTGCCAGCAGTTCTACAGGGGTTTCCTCCTCCTACGAGCAGTACTTC.

The chain uses TRBV30 and TRBJ2-7; weak D call: TRBD1 (6 bases). Looked up from germline, CDR1 is GTSNPN and CDR2 is SVGIG (reference sequence). V was cut by 4 bases and J by 3 bases, with 19 bases left in between. This CDR3 has 15 residues. CDR3 sequence reads: CAWKRLMGAGYEQYF. In nucleotides, the CDR3 is TGTGCCTGGAAAAGGCTCATGGGGGCGGGCTACGAGCAGTACTTC.

This clone was seen only a few times. The chain uses TRBV2 and TRBJ1-4, with TRBD1 matching 10 bases. Germline V gives CDR1 SNHLY, CDR2 FYNNEI. V gave up 8 bases and J gave up 8 bases; unmatched junction bases: 8. The CDR3 loop spans 14 amino acids. The CDR3 nucleotides are TGTGCCAGCGGGCTACCGGGACAGGGGGAAAAACTGTTTTTT. Translated, it gives CASGLPGQGEKLFF.

The rearrangement links TRBV19 to TRBJ1-2, with D perhaps TRBD1 (5 bases). The CDR3 has 14 amino acids. The germline V gene has CDR1 LNHDA and CDR2 SQIVND (reference sequence). V was clipped by 3 bases and J by 3 bases, with 11 bases between them. CDR3 DNA sequence: TGTGCCAGTAGTATCTGGGGCAGGGACTATGGCTACACCTTC. This sequence encodes CASSIWGRDYGYTF.

V is TRBV7-2 and J is TRBJ1-1; possible D gene TRBD1, 5 bases. The CDR3 consists of 13 residues. Germline values: CDR1 SGHTA, CDR2 FQGNSA. V was cut by 5 bases and J by 1 base, with 8 bases left in between. The chain's CDR3 is CASSGARNTEAFF. The DNA of the CDR3 is TGTGCCAGCAGCGGGGCCCGGAACACTGAAGCTTTCTTT.

V gene TRBV5-1 combines with J gene TRBJ1-4, with TRBD1 identical over 10 bases. Per the germline V gene, CDR1 is SGHRS and CDR2 is YFSETQ. V lost 5 bases to trimming and J lost 8 bases; unmatched junction nucleotides: 9. This CDR3 is built from 15 residues. The CDR3 DNA is TGCGCCAGCAGAGACGTCCGGGACAGGGGCGAAAAACTGTTTTTT. Translated: CASRDVRDRGEKLFF.

The chain links TRBV7-2 to TRBJ2-7, with 9 bases aligning to TRBD1. The CDR3 length is 13 residues. The V gene's germline CDR1 is SGHTA and CDR2 FQGNSA. V was pared by 5 bases and J by 5 bases, with 4 bases of the junction left unmatched. For the CDR3, the DNA is TGTGCCAGCAGCCGAACAGGGGGCAACGAGCAGTACTTC. This encodes CASSRTGGNEQYF.

This clone was observed at least ten times. The gene calls are TRBV4-3 and TRBJ2-7; no clear D gene. Germline CDR1 LGHNA, CDR2 YSLEER. V dropped 0 bases and J dropped 5 bases, with 11 bases sitting between them. The CDR3 has 14 residues. The CDR3 nucleotides are TGCGCCAGCAGCCAAGAACCGGTAATCCACGAGCAGTACTTC. Amino acids: CASSQEPVIHEQYF.

This chain links TRBV27 with TRBJ2-1; 10 positions match TRBD2. Germline V CDR1 and CDR2: MNHEY, SMNVEV (reference sequence). The CDR3 has 15 amino acids. The V gene end was trimmed by 7 bases and the J gene end by 6 bases; junction bases not matched to a gene: 9. Here the CDR3 reads CASTSLAGVGNEQFF. The CDR3 DNA is TGTGCCAGCACGTCCCTAGCGGGAGTGGGCAATGAGCAGTTCTTC.

This sequence joins TRBV9 and TRBJ2-3; tentatively, D is TRBD2 (5 bases). The V gene lost 0 bases and the J gene lost 2 bases, with 10 bases spanning the gap. The V gene's germline CDR1 is SGDLS and CDR2 YYNGEE. The CDR3 consists of 15 residues. In DNA form, the CDR3 reads TGTGCCAGCAGCGTAGCTACTAGTCCCACAGATACGCAGTATTTT. Its translation is CASSVATSPTDTQYF.

The chain combines TRBV4-1 with TRBJ1-4, with 7 bases fitting TRBD1. The germline V gene encodes CDR1 MGHRA and CDR2 YSYEKL. This CDR3 is 14 amino acids long. Germline trimming cut 1 base from V and 11 bases from J; bases unmatched to any gene: 7. Here the CDR3 DNA reads TGCGCCAGCAGCCAAGCGGCAGGACAGGAGAAACTGTTTTTT. Encoded protein: CASSQAAGQEKLFF.

The chain employs TRBV7-2 and TRBJ2-7; 7 bases are shared with TRBD2. V trimming: 0 bases; J trimming: 3 bases; junction bases outside the gene matches: 5. Germline loops: CDR1 SGHTA, CDR2 FQGNSA. The CDR3 length is 15 residues. As DNA, the CDR3 is TGTGCCAGCAGCTTAGCGGCAGGGAGGGACTACGAGCAGTACTTC. This encodes CASSLAAGRDYEQYF. The whole variable domain, remainder taken from reference TRBV7-2 and TRBJ2-7, is GAGVSQSPSNKVTEKGKDVELRCDPISGHTALYWYRQSLGQGLEFLIYFQGNSAPDKSGLPSDRFSAERTGGSVSTLTIQRTQQEDSAVYLCASSLAAGRDYEQYFGPGTRLTVT.

This clone was detected only once. The rearrangement uses TRBV6-5 and TRBJ2-3, with D tentatively TRBD1 (5 bases). Looked up from germline, CDR1 is MNHEY and CDR2 is SVGAGI. The ends were cut back, 2 bases at V and 2 bases at J, with 11 bases in the middle. The CDR3 spans 15 residues. The CDR3 loop is CASSYRGGPTDTQYF. The CDR3 region has the DNA TGTGCCAGCAGTTACAGGGGCGGTCCCACAGATACGCAGTATTTT.

This chain uses TRBV5-1 with TRBJ1-1; D not certain. Trimming cost V 0 bases and J 1 base, with 10 bases left between them. The CDR3 runs 15 residues. Looked up from germline, CDR1 is SGHRS and CDR2 is YFSETQ. CDR3 DNA sequence: TGCGCCAGCAGCTTGGCGGGGATGGAGAACACTGAAGCTTTCTTT. Protein sequence: CASSLAGMENTEAFF.

The chain combines TRBV5-8 with TRBJ2-7, with D maybe TRBD1 (5 bases). Trimming took off 2 bases at V and 3 bases at J, with 12 bases between the two ends. Germline assignment: CDR1 SGHTS and CDR2 YDEGEE. This CDR3 has 14 residues. This chain's CDR3 is CASSLGQGLYEQYF. The CDR3 DNA reads TGTGCCAGCAGCTTAGGACAAGGCCTCTACGAGCAGTACTTC.

V and J are TRBV5-1 and TRBJ1-2; D may be TRBD1 (6 bases). Germline V gene data show CDR1 as SGHRS and CDR2 as YFSETQ. There are 15 residues in the CDR3. V gave up 2 bases and J gave up 2 bases, with 13 bases separating them. CDR3 DNA sequence: TGCGCCAGCAGCTTAGGGGGGGAGCTGAACTATGGCTACACCTTC. This gives the protein CASSLGGELNYGYTF.

V usage is TRBV7-2 and J usage is TRBJ1-1; no clear D. CDR3 length equals 14 residues. V lost 0 bases, J lost 0 bases, and 5 bases lay in between. The germline CDR1 and CDR2 sequences are SGHTA and FQGNSA. CDR3 sequence reads: CASSLAGMNTEAFF. CDR3 bases: TGTGCCAGCAGCTTAGCCGGGATGAACACTGAAGCTTTCTTT.

The V and J genes are TRBV6-5 and TRBJ2-2; D gene uncertain. Germline CDR1 reads MNHEY; CDR2 reads SVGAGI. Trimming pared 5 bases from V and 6 bases from J, leaving 10 bases between. CDR3 length: 13 residues. The CDR3 DNA is TGTGCCAGCAGTCCTAGGTTTCCCGGGGAGCTGTTTTTT. Its translation is CASSPRFPGELFF.

The chain has TRBV10-1 and TRBJ2-2, with 11 bases lining up with TRBD2. J gave up 3 bases and V 6 bases, and 0 bases lay outside the gene matches. Per germline, CDR1 WNHNN and CDR2 SYGVQD (reference sequence). This CDR3 region has 14 residues. Here the CDR3 DNA reads TGCGCCAGCAGGGGACTAGCGGACACCGGGGAGCTGTTTTTT. Residues: CASRGLADTGELFF.

The chain carries TRBV7-9 and TRBJ2-7; unclear D gene. Trimming removed 5 bases at V and 5 bases at J, with 10 bases between. Germline V gene data show CDR1 as SEHNR and CDR2 as FQNEAQ (reference sequence). The CDR3 has 12 amino acids. The CDR3 nucleotides are TGTGCCAGCAGCCAACAATCCCACGAGCAGTACTTC. The encoded protein is CASSQQSHEQYF.

The J gene is TRBJ2-7, the V gene TRBV4-1; the D is unclear. The CDR3 consists of 13 residues. Germline V gene sequence: CDR1 MGHRA, CDR2 YSYEKL. V was trimmed by 0 bases and J by 2 bases, leaving 5 bases between them. CDR3 sequence reads: CASSQERTYEQYF. CDR3 DNA: TGCGCCAGCAGCCAAGAGAGGACCTACGAGCAGTACTTC.

This clone occurred once. The V gene is TRBV7-6, the J gene TRBJ2-1; 8 positions match TRBD2. CDR3 length: 16 residues. The V segment lost 1 base and the J segment 6 bases; nucleotides outside the gene matches: 8. Germline V gives CDR1 SGHVS, CDR2 FNYEAQ. The CDR3 bases are TGTGCCAGCAGCTTAGTAGGGACTAGAGAGTTCAATGAGCAGTTCTTC. As protein: CASSLVGTREFNEQFF.

This clone was recorded only once. This chain links TRBV7-2 with TRBJ2-3, with TRBD2 matching over 9 bases. The CDR3 spans 14 residues. Per the germline V gene, CDR1 is SGHTA and CDR2 is FQGNSA. The V gene end was trimmed by 3 bases and the J gene end by 6 bases; junction bases not matched to a gene: 4. Here the CDR3 DNA reads TGTGCCAGCAGCTTCCTAGCGGGAAGGGATACGCAGTATTTT. It encodes CASSFLAGRDTQYF.

The CDR3 is CASSQTGGEAFF. CDR3 coding DNA: TGTGCCAGCAGCCAGACAGGGGGAGAAGCTTTCTTT. The chain recombines TRBV7-9 with TRBJ1-1; the match to TRBD1 covers 9 bases. The V segment lost 5 bases and the J segment 8 bases; nucleotides outside the gene matches: 3. The V gene's germline CDR1 is SEHNR and CDR2 FQNEAQ (reference sequence). This CDR3 contains 12 residues. Full variable domain (missing parts from reference TRBV7-9 and TRBJ1-1): DTGVSQNPRHKITKRGQNVTFRCDPISEHNRLYWYRQTLGQGPEFLTYFQNEAQLEKSRLLSDRFSAERPKGSFSTLEIQRTEQGDSAMYLCASSQTGGEAFFGQGTRLTVV.

The V gene is TRBV16, the J gene TRBJ1-5; TRBD1 matches at 7 bases. Germline-derived CDR1 and CDR2 are KGHSY and FQNENV. The CDR3 consists of 15 residues. J was trimmed by 4 bases and V by 2 bases; bases with no gene match: 5. The CDR3 reads CASSQANRGNQPQHF. The CDR3 nucleotides read TGTGCCAGCAGCCAAGCAAACAGGGGAAATCAGCCCCAGCATTTT.

This chain uses TRBV4-1 with TRBJ2-3; possibly TRBD2 for D (5 bases). The CDR3 runs to 13 residues. Between the trimmed V and J ends, which lost 6 bases and 5 bases, there was a span of 12 bases. Germline V gene lookup returns CDR1 MGHRA and CDR2 YSYEKL. CDR3 bases: TGCGCCAGCAGTCGGGCTAGCCAAGATACGCAGTATTTT. Its protein is CASSRASQDTQYF.

The chain recombines TRBV29-1 with TRBJ2-2; TRBD2 aligns across 8 bases. The CDR3 has 13 amino acids. Per germline, CDR1 SQVTM and CDR2 ANQGSEA. The V segment lost 5 bases and the J segment 4 bases; nucleotides outside the gene matches: 3. CDR3 protein: CSVSTSGTGELFF. DNA of the CDR3: TGCAGCGTTAGTACTAGCGGCACCGGGGAGCTGTTTTTT.

The rearrangement joins TRBV25-1 to TRBJ2-1; TRBD2 agrees at 7 bases. CDR1 is MGHDK and CDR2 is SYGVNS in the germline V gene. The CDR3 has 14 amino acids. After removal of 9 bases from V and 0 bases from J, the junction contained 5 bases not matched to a gene. CDR3 DNA: TGTGCCAGTCTAAGCGGGACCTCCTACAATGAGCAGTTCTTC. This sequence encodes CASLSGTSYNEQFF.